These T cell receptor beta chains were read from a single sample in a study of blood T cell repertoires in COVID-19. Only in-frame clones appear in the TCRdb table, and some are missing; sequencing was by immunoSEQ multiplex PCR. The sample includes over 90,000 clones, roughly 80% of them seen just once. The sequenced sample consisted of peripheral blood. The receptors stem from a human donor in a cohort sampled during active COVID-19. CDR3s include the opening cysteine and the closing phenylalanine or tryptophan. A D gene is named only where the DNA matches it firmly. Clone sizes are given selectively: once, few, many, or a class where the clone is expanded.

j_gene: TRBJ1-4
d_gene: -
v_gene: TRBV28
abundance: -
CDR3nt: TGTGCCAGCAGTTCCGGGGGATGGAGTGAAAAACTGTTTTTT
CDR3aa: CASSSGGWSEKLFF

j_gene: TRBJ2-4
d_gene: -
v_gene: TRBV9
abundance: -
CDR3nt: TGTGCCAGCAGCGTAGGGCAGGGGTCCCTGGCCAAAAACATTCAGTACTTC
CDR3aa: CASSVGQGSLAKNIQYF

j_gene: TRBJ2-1
d_gene: TRBD2
v_gene: TRBV11-3
abundance: once
CDR3nt: TGTGCCAGCAGCTTACGGACTAGCGGGGGGAACAATGAGCAGTTCTTC
CDR3aa: CASSLRTSGGNNEQFF

j_gene: TRBJ1-1
d_gene: -
v_gene: TRBV11-3
abundance: -
CDR3nt: TGTGCCAGCAGCTTAGAGGGGGCACGGACTGAAGCTTTCTTT
CDR3aa: CASSLEGARTEAFF

j_gene: TRBJ1-1
d_gene: -
v_gene: TRBV12-3/TRBV12-4
abundance: -
CDR3nt: TGTGCCAGCAGTTTACGTACTGAAGCTTTCTTT
CDR3aa: CASSLRTEAFF

j_gene: TRBJ2-7
d_gene: -
v_gene: TRBV7-2
abundance: -
CDR3nt: TGTGCCAGCAGCTTGGGCCCCCCTATCTACGAGCAGTACTTC
CDR3aa: CASSLGPPIYEQYF

j_gene: TRBJ2-2
d_gene: TRBD1
v_gene: TRBV5-1
abundance: few
CDR3nt: TGCGCCAGCAGCTTGGATCCGACAGGGGGGAACACCGGGGAGCTGTTTTTT
CDR3aa: CASSLDPTGGNTGELFF

j_gene: TRBJ2-1
d_gene: -
v_gene: TRBV5-1
abundance: -
CDR3nt: TGCGCCAGCAGCTTGAACGGGGGGCTGTACAATGAGCAGTTCTTC
CDR3aa: CASSLNGGLYNEQFF

j_gene: TRBJ1-1
d_gene: -
v_gene: TRBV19
abundance: -
CDR3nt: TGTGCCAGTTCACCGCTGGACAGTATGAACACTGAAGCTTTCTTT
CDR3aa: CASSPLDSMNTEAFF

j_gene: TRBJ1-4
d_gene: -
v_gene: TRBV6-5
abundance: once
CDR3nt: TGTGCCAGCAGTTACGCAAGCGGGGGTGGTAATGAAAAACTGTTTTTT
CDR3aa: CASSYASGGGNEKLFF

j_gene: TRBJ2-3
d_gene: -
v_gene: TRBV3-1/TRBV3-2
abundance: -
CDR3nt: TGTGCCAGCAGCCCGAGGGGGTTATCAGGGGATACGCAGTATTTT
CDR3aa: CASSPRGLSGDTQYF

j_gene: TRBJ2-1
d_gene: -
v_gene: TRBV15
abundance: -
CDR3nt: TGTGCCACCAGCAGAGCCCTTCCCTTCAATGAGCAGTTCTTC
CDR3aa: CATSRALPFNEQFF

j_gene: TRBJ1-1
d_gene: -
v_gene: TRBV27
abundance: -
CDR3nt: TGTGCCAGCAGTACGCTGACACCCTTCATGAACACTGAAGCTTTCTTT
CDR3aa: CASSTLTPFMNTEAFF

j_gene: TRBJ2-3
d_gene: TRBD2
v_gene: TRBV4-2
abundance: -
CDR3nt: TGTGCCAGCAGCCAAGACCTAGCGGGGGGACCTACTAGCACAGATACGCAGTATTTT
CDR3aa: CASSQDLAGGPTSTDTQYF

j_gene: TRBJ2-5
d_gene: TRBD2
v_gene: TRBV9
abundance: -
CDR3nt: TGTGCCAGCAGCGTAGGTCTAGCGGGGGTGCAGACGTACCAAGAGACCCAGTACTTC
CDR3aa: CASSVGLAGVQTYQETQYF

j_gene: TRBJ2-3
d_gene: TRBD2
v_gene: TRBV11-2
abundance: -
CDR3nt: TGTGCCAGCAGCTTACTAGCGGGGGGAGCAGATACGCAGTATTTT
CDR3aa: CASSLLAGGADTQYF

j_gene: TRBJ2-6
d_gene: TRBD1
v_gene: TRBV11-3
abundance: -
CDR3nt: TGTGCCAGCAGCCCCGGACAGGGGGCTAGCGGGGCCAACGTCCTGACTTTC
CDR3aa: CASSPGQGASGANVLTF

j_gene: TRBJ1-6
d_gene: -
v_gene: TRBV6-6
abundance: -
CDR3nt: TGTGCCAGCAGTTCCACAGGGTCCTTGAAAAATTCACCCCTCCACTTT
CDR3aa: CASSSTGSLKNSPLHF

j_gene: TRBJ2-5
d_gene: TRBD2
v_gene: TRBV5-1
abundance: -
CDR3nt: TGCGCCAGCAGCGCCCGACTAGCGGGGGTGTCAGAGACCCAGTACTTC
CDR3aa: CASSARLAGVSETQYF

j_gene: TRBJ2-3
d_gene: -
v_gene: TRBV7-9
abundance: -
CDR3nt: TGTGCCAGCAGCTTAGCCGCGCTCTCTAGCACAGATACGCAGTATTTT
CDR3aa: CASSLAALSSTDTQYF

j_gene: TRBJ2-1
d_gene: TRBD2
v_gene: TRBV19
abundance: -
CDR3nt: TGTGCCAGTAGTATAGGTCTAGCGGGGAGAGCCAAGCAGTTCTTC
CDR3aa: CASSIGLAGRAKQFF

j_gene: TRBJ1-3
d_gene: -
v_gene: TRBV7-9
abundance: -
CDR3nt: TGTGCCAGCAGTCTAAGTGTCCTCTCTGGAAACACCATATATTTT
CDR3aa: CASSLSVLSGNTIYF

j_gene: TRBJ1-6
d_gene: TRBD1
v_gene: TRBV19
abundance: -
CDR3nt: TGTGCCAGTAGTTCGCCCTTTGGACAGGGGAACGATTCACCCCTCCACTTT
CDR3aa: CASSSPFGQGNDSPLHF

j_gene: TRBJ2-5
d_gene: TRBD1
v_gene: TRBV11-1
abundance: -
CDR3nt: TGTGCCAGCGGGGACAGGGGATGGAAAGAGACCCAGTACTTC
CDR3aa: CASGDRGWKETQYF